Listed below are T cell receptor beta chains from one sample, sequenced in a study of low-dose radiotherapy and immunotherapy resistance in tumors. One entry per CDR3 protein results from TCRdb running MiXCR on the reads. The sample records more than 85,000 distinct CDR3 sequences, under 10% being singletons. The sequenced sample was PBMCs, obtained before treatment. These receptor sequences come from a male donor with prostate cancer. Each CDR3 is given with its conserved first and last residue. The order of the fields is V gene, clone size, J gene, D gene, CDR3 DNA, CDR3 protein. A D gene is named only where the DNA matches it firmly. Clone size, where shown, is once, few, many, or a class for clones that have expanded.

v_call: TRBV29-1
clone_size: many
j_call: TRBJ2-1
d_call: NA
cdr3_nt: TGCAGCGTTGAAAGTTCGGACAGCTACTATGAGCAGTTCTTC
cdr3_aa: CSVESSDSYYEQFF

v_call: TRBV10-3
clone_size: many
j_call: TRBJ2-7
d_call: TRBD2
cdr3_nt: TGTGCCATCAGTGGGGAGGGTGGGACCGCCGCCGAGCAGTACTTC
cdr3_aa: CAISGEGGTAAEQYF

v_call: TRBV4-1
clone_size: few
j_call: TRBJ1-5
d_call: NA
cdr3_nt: TGCGCCAGCAGCCAAGAGGTGGCAGGCGGGCAGCCCCAGCATTTT
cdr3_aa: CASSQEVAGGQPQHF

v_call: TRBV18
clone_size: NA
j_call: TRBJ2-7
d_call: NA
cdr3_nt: TGTGCCAGCCGCGTGGTAGAGGGAGGCTACGAGCAGTACTTC
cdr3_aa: CASRVVEGGYEQYF

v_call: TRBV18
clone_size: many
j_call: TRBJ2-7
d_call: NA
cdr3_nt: TGTGCCAGCAGCCGGGACGGCTACGAGCAGTACTTC
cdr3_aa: CASSRDGYEQYF

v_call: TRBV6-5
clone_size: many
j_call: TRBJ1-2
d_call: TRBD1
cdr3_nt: TGTGCCAGCAGCAAAGGACAGGGGTTGCACGACTATGGCTACACCTTC
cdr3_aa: CASSKGQGLHDYGYTF

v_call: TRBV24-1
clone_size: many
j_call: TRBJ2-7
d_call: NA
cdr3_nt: TGTGCCACCAGTGGAGCCCAGGCAGGGGATTCCTACGAGCAGTACTTC
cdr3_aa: CATSGAQAGDSYEQYF

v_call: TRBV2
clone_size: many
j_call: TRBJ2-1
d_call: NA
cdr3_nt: TGTGCCAGCAGGGCCGGGACCTCCTACAATGAGCAGTTCTTC
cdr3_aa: CASRAGTSYNEQFF

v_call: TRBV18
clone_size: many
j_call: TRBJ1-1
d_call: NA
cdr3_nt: TGTGCCAGCTCACCTAAAGTAAGGGGGGAAGCTTTCTTT
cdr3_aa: CASSPKVRGEAFF

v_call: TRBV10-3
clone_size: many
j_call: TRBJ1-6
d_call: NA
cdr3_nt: TGTGCCATCAGTGCGACGGGTAATAATTCACCCCTCCACTTT
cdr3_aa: CAISATGNNSPLHF

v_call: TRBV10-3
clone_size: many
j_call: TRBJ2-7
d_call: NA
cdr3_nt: TGTGCCATCAGTGGGGGCCCTAAGGGGTCCTACGAGCAGTACTTC
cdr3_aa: CAISGGPKGSYEQYF

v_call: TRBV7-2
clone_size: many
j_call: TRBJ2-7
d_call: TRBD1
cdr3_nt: TGTGCCAGCAGCTTAAACGGCGGGCAAAGATTCGCGGGACAGGGGTTGATGCAGTACTTC
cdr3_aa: CASSLNGGQRFAGQGLMQYF

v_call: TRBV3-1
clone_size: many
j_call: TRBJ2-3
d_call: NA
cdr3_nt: TGTGCCAGCAGCCCAACTGCGACCCCGGGACTCCGCACAGATACGCAGTATTTT
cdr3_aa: CASSPTATPGLRTDTQYF

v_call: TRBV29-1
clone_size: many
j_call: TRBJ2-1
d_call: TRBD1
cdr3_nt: TGCAGCCTAAGAGGGGGCGCGGTCTACAATGAGCAGTTCTTC
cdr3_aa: CSLRGGAVYNEQFF

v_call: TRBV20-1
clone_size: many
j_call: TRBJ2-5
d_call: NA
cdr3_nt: TGCAGTGGGGAAGCCGGGACCAACTCTGTGACCCAGTACTTC
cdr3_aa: CSGEAGTNSVTQYF

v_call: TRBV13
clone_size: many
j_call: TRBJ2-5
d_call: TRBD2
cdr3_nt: TGTGCCAGCAGCGTCGCGAGCGGGAGGGGCCAAGAGACCCAGTACTTC
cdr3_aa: CASSVASGRGQETQYF

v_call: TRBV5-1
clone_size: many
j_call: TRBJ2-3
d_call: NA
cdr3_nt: TGCGCCAGCAGCGGGCGACTAGGATACACAGATACGCAGTATTTT
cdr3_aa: CASSGRLGYTDTQYF

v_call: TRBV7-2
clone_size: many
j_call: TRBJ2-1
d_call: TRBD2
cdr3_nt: TGTGCCAGCAGCTTAAGTAGCGGGAGGTTCAATGAGCAGTTCTTC
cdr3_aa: CASSLSSGRFNEQFF

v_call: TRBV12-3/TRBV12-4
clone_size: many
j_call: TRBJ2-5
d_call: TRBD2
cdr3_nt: TGTGCCAGCAGTTGGGGGACTAGCGGGAGTTCAGGAGAGACCCAGTACTTC
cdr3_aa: CASSWGTSGSSGETQYF

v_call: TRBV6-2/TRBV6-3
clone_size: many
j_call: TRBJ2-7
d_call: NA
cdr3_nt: TGTGCCAGCAGTTACGGTGGGGGGAACCCTTACGAGCAGTACTTC
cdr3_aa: CASSYGGGNPYEQYF

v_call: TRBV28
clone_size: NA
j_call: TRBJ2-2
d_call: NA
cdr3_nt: NA
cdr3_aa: CASTPRGMRANVLTFGAVTGELFF

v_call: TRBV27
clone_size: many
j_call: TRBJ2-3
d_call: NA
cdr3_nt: TGTGCCAGCAGGGACTATGGCGCAGATACGCAGTATTTT
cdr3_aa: CASRDYGADTQYF

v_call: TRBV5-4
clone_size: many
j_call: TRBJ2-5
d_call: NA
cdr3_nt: TGTGCCAGCAGCTCCGGGGACCAACAAGAGACCCAGTACTTC
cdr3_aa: CASSSGDQQETQYF

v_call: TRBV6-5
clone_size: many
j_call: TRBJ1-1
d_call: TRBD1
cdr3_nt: TGTGCCAGCAGTTACTTGGACAGGGGAAACACTGAAGCTTTCTTT
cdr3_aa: CASSYLDRGNTEAFF